This passage covers 12 T cell receptor beta chains from one sample sequenced in a study of T cell responses to AZD1222 COVID-19 vaccine. Profiling relied on immunoSEQ multiplex PCR, and the TCRdb table lists in-frame clones only, not all of them. In the table there are some 130,000 clones, over 85% of which are singletons. Specimen: peripheral blood, collected 28 days after the second AZD1222 dose. The receptors were gathered from an adult who received the AZD1222 COVID-19 vaccine.

This clone occurred once. Distinct nucleotide sequences in the sample also encode this CDR3. The V and J genes are TRBV4-1 and TRBJ1-2; no clear D gene. V lost 4 bases and J lost 4, with 10 bases in between. The germline CDR1 and CDR2 sequences are MGHRA and YSYEKL. The CDR3 is made up of 13 amino acids. The CDR3 reads CASSPGSSYGYTF. CDR3 nucleotide sequence: TGCGCCAGCAGCCCCGGGTCGAGCTATGGCTACACCTTC.

The chain has TRBV15 and TRBJ2-7, with D possibly TRBD2 on 5 matching bases. With 0 bases removed from V and 6 bases from J, the gap between germline ends came to 9 bases. This CDR3 contains 13 residues. Germline-derived CDR1 and CDR2 are LNHNV and YYDKDF (reference sequence). The CDR3 nucleotides read TGTGCCACCAGCAGAGATCCGGGAACCGAGCAGTACTTC. This encodes CATSRDPGTEQYF.

V and J are TRBV25-1 and TRBJ1-5; a possible D gene is TRBD1 (6 bases). The germline V gene encodes CDR1 MGHDK and CDR2 SYGVNS. The CDR3 is 14 amino acids. The ends were cut back, 3 bases at V and 10 bases at J, with 16 bases in the middle. The CDR3 protein is CASSDAGAGGPQHF. The DNA for the CDR3 is TGTGCCAGCAGTGATGCGGGGGCTGGGGGCCCCCAGCATTTT.

The gene calls are TRBV12-3 or TRBV12-4 and TRBJ1-1; D is unresolved. This CDR3 spans 13 amino acids. Between the trimmed V and J ends, which lost 6 bases and 5 bases, there was a span of 13 bases. The CDR3 coding sequence is TGTGCCAGCAGCATTGGCGGGGAAACTGAAGCTTTCTTT. It translates to CASSIGGETEAFF.

V usage is TRBV7-3 and J usage is TRBJ1-1; D may be TRBD1 (5 bases). Trimming removed 3 bases at V and 1 base at J, with 6 bases between. The CDR3 runs 13 residues. In germline, CDR1 is SGHTA, CDR2 FQGTGA. The CDR3 region has the DNA TGTGCCAGCAGCTTCCAGGGGAACACTGAAGCTTTCTTT. Amino acid sequence: CASSFQGNTEAFF.

CDR3 amino acids: CASSPDLQGSYEQYF. CDR3 coding DNA: TGTGCCAGCAGTCCCGACCTCCAAGGGTCCTACGAGCAGTACTTC. The chain has TRBV6-5 and TRBJ2-7; D call uncertain. Trimming took off 5 bases at V and 1 base at J, with 15 bases between the two ends. Germline V gene data show CDR1 as MNHEY and CDR2 as SVGAGI. CDR3 length: 15 amino acids.

This chain uses TRBV29-1 with TRBJ2-6; maybe TRBD1 (6 bases). The CDR3 totals 15 residues. Trimming removed 5 bases at V and 0 bases at J, with 11 bases between. Germline lookup yields CDR1 SQVTM and CDR2 ANQGSEA. Here the CDR3 reads CSVSLGGSGANVLTF. CDR3 sequence (DNA): TGCAGCGTTTCTTTAGGGGGCTCTGGGGCCAACGTCCTGACTTTC. Full variable domain (outside the CDR3, taken from reference TRBV29-1 and TRBJ2-6): SAVISQKPSRDICQRGTSLTIQCQVDSQVTMMFWYRQQPGQSLTLIATANQGSEATYESGFVIDKFPISRPNLTFSTLTVSNMSPEDSSIYLCSVSLGGSGANVLTFGAGSRLTVL.

Here the CDR3 reads CASSFLWEVFGTDTQYF. Written as DNA, the CDR3 is TGCGCCAGCAGTTTCCTTTGGGAAGTCTTTGGCACAGATACGCAGTATTTT. The chain combines TRBV5-1 with TRBJ2-3; D not certain. The ends were cut back, 5 bases at V and 1 base at J, with 20 bases in the middle. The CDR3 contains 17 residues. Germline CDR1 SGHRS, CDR2 YFSETQ.

The chain couples TRBV27 to TRBJ1-1, with TRBD1 matching over 9 bases. V shed 8 bases and J 2 bases; nucleotides not matched to a gene: 3. The germline gives CDR1 MNHEY, CDR2 SMNVEV (reference sequence). The CDR3 runs to 13 residues. CDR3 DNA: TGTGCCAGCCGGGGACAGGGTAACACTGAAGCTTTCTTT. It translates to CASRGQGNTEAFF.

This chain joins TRBV4-1 and TRBJ1-1; 7 bases are a match to TRBD1. The CDR3 is made up of 13 amino acids. V lost 11 bases, J lost 3 bases, and 9 bases stayed unmatched. Germline V gene lookup returns CDR1 MGHRA and CDR2 YSYEKL. The CDR3 DNA follows: TGCGCCGCCCGACAGGGCTCCGACACTGAAGCTTTCTTT. As protein: CAARQGSDTEAFF.

J is TRBJ1-1 and V is TRBV7-9, with 8 bases aligning to TRBD1. V trimming: 3 bases; J trimming: 10 bases; junction bases outside the gene matches: 10. The length of the CDR3 is 14 residues. Germline V gene lookup returns CDR1 SEHNR and CDR2 FQNEAQ (reference sequence). The CDR3 loop reads CASSLMDRVVSAFF. The CDR3 DNA follows: TGTGCCAGCAGCTTGATGGACAGGGTAGTATCAGCTTTCTTT. Looking up the rest from reference TRBV7-9 and TRBJ1-1 gives the full variable domain: DTGVSQNPRHKITKRGQNVTFRCDPISEHNRLYWYRQTLGQGPEFLTYFQNEAQLEKSRLLSDRFSAERPKGSFSTLEIQRTEQGDSAMYLCASSLMDRVVSAFFGQGTRLTVV.

The rearrangement links TRBV6-2 or TRBV6-3 to TRBJ1-4; D is possibly TRBD1 (6 bases). Germline V gives CDR1 MNHEY, CDR2 SVGEGT. V was pared by 0 bases and J by 5 bases, with 13 bases between. The CDR3 has 16 residues. CDR3 amino acids: CASSYSNRAENEKLFF. The CDR3 coding sequence is TGTGCCAGCAGTTACTCGAACAGGGCGGAAAATGAAAAACTGTTTTTT.